This TCR beta chain comes out of a study of chemoradiotherapy in HPV16-positive cancers. As for the study in general: Candidate HPV-specific T-cell clones and common TCR motifs came from functional assays in two HPV16-positive patients. Study-level points and caveats: HPV-specific T cells were functionally defined from only a couple of HPV16-positive patients.

A note on this clone: The antigen is unknown.

The CDR3 is made up of 14 amino acids. Germline assignment: CDR1 WNHNN and CDR2 SYGVQD (reference sequence). V lost 2 bases and J lost 2, with 8 bases in between. Profiling relied on immunoSEQ multiplex PCR, and the TCRdb table lists in-frame clones only, not all of them. The table includes 12,000 to 15,000 clones, nearly 70% detected once. The receptor was isolated from a human donor with HPV-associated anogenital cancer. The sample was collected from a patient who underwent chemoradiotherapy. The rearrangement links TRBV10-1 to TRBJ2-3; no definite D call. CDR3 in amino acids: CASSENVATDTQYF. CDR3 nucleotide sequence: TGCGCCAGCAGTGAGAATGTCGCCACAGATACGCAGTATTTT.